This TCR beta chain appears in the sequencing data of a study of cytomegalovirus exposure and HLA in healthy donors. General study points: The study listed roughly 150 cytomegalovirus-associated TCR beta chains.

With regard to this clone: The antigen is not known.

Separation from the approximately 690-subject first cohort characterized the roughly 130-subject validation cohort, to which the donors belonged. This CDR3 spans 12 amino acids. Germline CDR1 reads KGHSH; CDR2 reads LQKENI. V dropped 4 bases and J dropped 7; count of bases not matched to a gene: 2. Sequencing was performed with immunoSEQ multiplex PCR; in TCRdb, only in-frame clones are kept and a portion is missing. This table holds 55,000 to 65,000 clones, around nine tenths found once. The TCR comes from a man between 18 and 29 years old in good health and CMV-seronegative. The rearrangement links TRBV18 to TRBJ1-1; 8 positions match TRBD1. The sequencing input was PBMCs. CDR3 DNA: TGTGCCAGCTCACGGGGACAGGATGAAGCTTTCTTT. Protein: CASSRGQDEAFF. Full variable domain (missing parts from reference TRBV18 and TRBJ1-1): NAGVMQNPRHLVRRRGQEARLRCSPMKGHSHVYWYRQLPEEGLKFMVYLQKENIIDESGMPKERFSAEFPKEGPSILRIQQVVRGDSAAYFCASSRGQDEAFFGQGTRLTVV.